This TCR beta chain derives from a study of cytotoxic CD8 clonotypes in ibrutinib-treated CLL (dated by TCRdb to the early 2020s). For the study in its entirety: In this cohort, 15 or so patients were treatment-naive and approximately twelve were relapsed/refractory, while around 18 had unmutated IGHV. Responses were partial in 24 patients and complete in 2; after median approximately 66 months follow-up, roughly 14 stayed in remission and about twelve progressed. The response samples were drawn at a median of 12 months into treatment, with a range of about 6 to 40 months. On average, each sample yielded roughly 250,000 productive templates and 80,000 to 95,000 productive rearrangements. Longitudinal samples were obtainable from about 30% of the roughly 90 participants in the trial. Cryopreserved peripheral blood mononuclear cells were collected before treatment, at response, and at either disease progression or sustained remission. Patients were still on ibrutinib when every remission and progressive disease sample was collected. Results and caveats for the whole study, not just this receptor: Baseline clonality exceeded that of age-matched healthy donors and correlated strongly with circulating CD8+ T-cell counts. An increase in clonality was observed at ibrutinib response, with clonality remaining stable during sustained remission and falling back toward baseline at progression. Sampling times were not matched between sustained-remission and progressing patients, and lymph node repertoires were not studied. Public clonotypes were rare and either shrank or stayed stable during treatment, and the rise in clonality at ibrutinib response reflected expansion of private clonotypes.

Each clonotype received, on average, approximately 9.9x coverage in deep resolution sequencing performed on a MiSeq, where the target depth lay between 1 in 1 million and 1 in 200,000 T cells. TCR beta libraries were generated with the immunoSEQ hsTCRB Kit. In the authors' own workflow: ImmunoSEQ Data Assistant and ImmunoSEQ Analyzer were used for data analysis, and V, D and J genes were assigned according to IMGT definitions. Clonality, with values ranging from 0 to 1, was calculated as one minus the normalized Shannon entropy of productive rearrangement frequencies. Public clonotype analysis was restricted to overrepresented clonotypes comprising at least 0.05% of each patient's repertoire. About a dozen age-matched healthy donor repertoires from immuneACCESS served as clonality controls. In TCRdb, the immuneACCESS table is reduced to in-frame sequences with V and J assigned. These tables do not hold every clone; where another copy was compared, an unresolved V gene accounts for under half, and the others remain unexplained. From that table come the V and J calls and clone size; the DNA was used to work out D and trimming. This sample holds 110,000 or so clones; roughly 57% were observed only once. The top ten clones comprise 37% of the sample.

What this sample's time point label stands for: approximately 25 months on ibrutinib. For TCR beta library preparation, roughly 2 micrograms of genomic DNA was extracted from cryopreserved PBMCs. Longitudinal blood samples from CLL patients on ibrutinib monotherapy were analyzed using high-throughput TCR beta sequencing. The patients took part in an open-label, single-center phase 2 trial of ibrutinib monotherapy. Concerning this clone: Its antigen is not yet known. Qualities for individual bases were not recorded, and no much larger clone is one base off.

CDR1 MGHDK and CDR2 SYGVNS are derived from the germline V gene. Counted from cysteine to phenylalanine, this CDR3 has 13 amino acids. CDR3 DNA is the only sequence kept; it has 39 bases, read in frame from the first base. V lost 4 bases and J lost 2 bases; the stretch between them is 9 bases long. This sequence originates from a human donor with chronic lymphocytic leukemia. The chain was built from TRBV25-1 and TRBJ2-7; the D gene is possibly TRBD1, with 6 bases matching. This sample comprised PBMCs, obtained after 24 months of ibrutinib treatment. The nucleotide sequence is TGTGCCAGCAGTGGGGGGCCTCCCTACGAGCAGTACTTC. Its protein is CASSGGPPYEQYF.